The 2 T cell receptor beta chains in this list originate from one sample, sequenced in a study of blood T cells in healthy people across ages. A second PCR of about 7 to 12 cycles used a sample-barcoded 5' primer and a J-beta primer mix. TCRdb reprocessed the 5' RACE reads via MiXCR and lists one record per CDR3 protein. Here the sample spans hundreds of thousands of distinct CDR3 sequences, roughly 46% being singletons. The specimen sequenced was blood. Receptors were obtained from a man older than 75 in good health.

This chain uses TRBV20-1 with TRBJ2-5; D ambiguous. The CDR3 covers 11 residues. The V gene lost 3 bases and the J gene lost 11 bases, with 13 bases spanning the gap. Per the germline V gene, CDR1 is DFQATT and CDR2 is SNEGSKA (reference sequence). This CDR3 is CSASRSIGQYF. In DNA, the CDR3 is TGCAGTGCTAGTAGATCTATTGGGCAGTACTTC.

The chain couples TRBV4-2 to TRBJ2-1, with D possibly matching TRBD2 (5 bases). From germline, CDR1 is LGHNA and CDR2 YNFKEQ. CDR3 length: 15 residues. Trimming pared 1 base from V and 9 bases from J, leaving 16 bases between. The CDR3 DNA follows: TGTGCCAGCAGCCAAGTGAGGGCCGGAGACTCTGAGCAGTTCTTC. Encoded protein: CASSQVRAGDSEQFF.